Following are 15 T cell receptor beta chains from one sample sequenced in a study of T-cell reconstitution after alpha-beta-depleted transplantation in children. This sample's TCRbeta library carried unique molecular identifier barcodes. One entry per CDR3 protein results from TCRdb running MiXCR on the PCR reads. The profile shows 350,000 to 450,000 distinct CDR3 sequences, roughly 20% of them singletons. Sequencing used PBMCs from the stem cell graft donor, obtained from the stem cell graft. All receptors come from a human donor who donated a stem cell graft to a child with acute myeloid leukemia.

This clonotype was recorded once. This rearrangement joins TRBV6-1 to TRBJ2-1; TRBD1 matches at 10 bases. This CDR3 region has 16 residues. The V and J ends lost 8 bases and 9 bases, in that order; junction bases with no gene match: 16. The V gene's germline CDR1 is MNHNS and CDR2 SASEGT. The DNA for the CDR3 is TGTGCCAGCCGGGACAGGGGAGGAGGGACCCTTCGTGAGCAGTTCTTC. It is translated as CASRDRGGGTLREQFF.

The rearrangement joins TRBV12-3 or TRBV12-4 to TRBJ1-5, with D possibly matching TRBD1 (5 bases). V lost 1 base and J lost 15, with 16 bases in between. The CDR3 extends over 13 amino acids. The CDR3 coding sequence is TGTGCCAGCAGTTTAGGGATGGCCCAGGGAATGCATTTT. This sequence encodes CASSLGMAQGMHF.

This clonotype was seen many times. This rearrangement joins TRBV29-1 to TRBJ2-7; the D is unclear. Germline V gene lookup returns CDR1 SQVTM and CDR2 ANQGSEA. Trimming took off 5 bases at V and 7 bases at J, with 18 bases between the two ends. The CDR3 loop spans 13 amino acids. CDR3 nucleotide sequence: TGCAGCGTTCGGGCAGGTGCAGAGAAGGAGCAGTACTTC. As protein: CSVRAGAEKEQYF.

This clonotype was recorded at least ten times. The CDR3 sequence is CASSPTGLNTGELFF. The CDR3 DNA reads as TGTGCCAGCAGCCCGACGGGACTTAACACCGGGGAGCTGTTTTTT. The chain recombines TRBV7-9 with TRBJ2-2; the D gene is possibly TRBD2 (6 bases). This CDR3 spans 15 amino acids. Trimming stripped 5 bases from V and 2 bases from J, with 12 bases between. Germline V gene lookup returns CDR1 SEHNR and CDR2 FQNEAQ (reference sequence).

This clonotype was seen ten or more times. The chain recombines TRBV29-1 with TRBJ2-7; 10 bases agree with TRBD1. Germline values: CDR1 SQVTM, CDR2 ANQGSEA. This CDR3 is 14 amino acids long. The ends lost 5 bases at V and 0 bases at J; junction bases unmatched: 4. The CDR3 loop reads CSVTGTGASYEQYF. The DNA for the CDR3 is TGCAGCGTTACCGGGACAGGGGCCTCCTACGAGCAGTACTTC.

The sample holds a few counts of this clonotype. The chain is built from TRBV5-1 and TRBJ1-1; D ambiguous. This CDR3 spans 14 amino acids. CDR1 and CDR2 (germline): SGHRS, YFSETQ. Between the trimmed V and J ends, which lost 0 bases and 5 bases, there was a span of 11 bases. The CDR3 loop reads CASSLEGIRTEAFF. In DNA, the CDR3 is TGCGCCAGCAGCTTGGAAGGGATTCGGACTGAAGCTTTCTTT.

The rearrangement joins TRBV12-3 or TRBV12-4 to TRBJ2-7; 8 bases are a match to TRBD1. Trimming at V came to 2 bases and at J to 4 bases, leaving 13 bases not matched to a gene. This CDR3 has 17 amino acids. The CDR3 protein is CASSLSSGGYFSYEQYF. The CDR3, as DNA: TGTGCCAGCAGTTTATCCTCAGGGGGCTATTTTTCGTACGAGCAGTACTTC.

The rearrangement links TRBV24-1 to TRBJ2-7; D is undetermined. CDR3 length: 12 amino acids. Trimming removed 7 bases at V and 4 bases at J, with 10 bases between. The germline CDR1 and CDR2 sequences are KGHDR and SFDVKD. CDR3 residues: CATSPDSYEQYF. In DNA form, the CDR3 reads TGTGCCACCAGCCCCGATTCATACGAGCAGTACTTC.

The chain joins TRBV10-3 to TRBJ1-6, with D unresolved. V lost 4 bases and J 9 bases, leaving 10 bases between the germline ends. CDR1 and CDR2 (germline): ENHRY, SYGVKD. The CDR3 covers 13 residues. CDR3: CAISGWDGSPLHF. CDR3 coding DNA: TGTGCCATCAGTGGTTGGGATGGTTCACCCCTCCACTTT.

This clonotype was recorded a few times. The chain is built from TRBV29-1 and TRBJ2-3; D could derive from TRBD1 or TRBD2 (5 bases each). Trimming stripped 2 bases from V and 6 bases from J, with 18 bases between. This CDR3 region has 15 residues. Germline CDR1 SQVTM, CDR2 ANQGSEA. The CDR3 region is CSVERQRDGTDTQYF. The CDR3 nucleotides read TGCAGCGTTGAACGCCAGAGGGACGGGACGGATACGCAGTATTTT.

V and J are TRBV11-3 and TRBJ2-7, with D possibly matching TRBD2 (6 bases). Germline lookup yields CDR1 SGHNT and CDR2 YENEEA. V was pared by 5 bases and J by 2 bases, with 10 bases between. The CDR3 consists of 13 residues. The CDR3 protein is CASSHGGTYEQYF. DNA for the CDR3: TGTGCCAGCAGCCACGGGGGTACCTACGAGCAGTACTTC.

This rearrangement joins TRBV25-1 to TRBJ2-4, with TRBD2 identical over 8 bases. After removal of 5 bases from V and 4 bases from J, the junction contained 1 base not matched to a gene. CDR1 is MGHDK and CDR2 is SYGVNS in the germline V gene. The CDR3 totals 13 residues. The CDR3 sequence: CASSTGGKNIQYF. In DNA form, the CDR3 reads TGTGCCAGCAGTACGGGAGGGAAAAACATTCAGTACTTC.

The chain recombines TRBV20-1 with TRBJ2-5; D may correspond to TRBD1 or TRBD2 (6 bases each). The germline V gene has CDR1 DFQATT and CDR2 SNEGSKA (reference sequence). The CDR3 covers 14 residues. Trimming took 1 base from V and 1 from J, leaving 10 bases between them. DNA for the CDR3: TGCAGTGCTAGAGCACAGGGAGGCCAAGAGACCCAGTACTTC. Translating it yields CSARAQGGQETQYF.

The chain joins TRBV7-8 to TRBJ2-3; the D call may be TRBD1 or TRBD2 (5 bases each). The V end lost 4 bases, the J end lost 2 bases, and 13 bases lay between the germline ends. The CDR3 runs 15 residues. In germline, CDR1 is SGHVS, CDR2 FQNEAQ. CDR3 loop: CASSWSRGTTDTQYF. The CDR3 coding sequence is TGTGCCAGCAGCTGGAGTCGAGGGACCACAGATACGCAGTATTTT.

The sample holds many counts of this clonotype. The J gene is TRBJ2-5, the V gene TRBV5-1, with D uncertain. This CDR3 has 14 residues. Germline loops: CDR1 SGHRS, CDR2 YFSETQ. The V end was cut by 1 base, the J end by 8 bases, with 15 bases between. Written as DNA, the CDR3 is TGCGCCAGCAGCTTGTTAGTCGGAGCAAGAACCCAGTACTTC. It specifies CASSLLVGARTQYF.